The source of this T cell receptor (beta chain) is a study of blood T cells in healthy people across ages (dated by TCRdb to the mid-2010s). Study-wide context: In model experiments, roughly one uniquely barcoded TCR beta cDNA molecule per two T cells was captured by template switching. Using deep sequencing normalized with unique cDNA molecular identifiers, the study measured how TCR beta repertoire diversity changes with age. Using the same blood draw, the study looked at two additional independent replicas of 1 million unique cDNA reads for two donors, one aged 18 to 29 and the other aged 80 or older. The donors were split into four age groups: young (average around 15 years), middle-aged (more than 35), aged (62) and long-lived (roughly 88). To avoid experimental bias, donors of different ages were spread randomly across the sequencing lanes. Here is what the overall study found, with its caveats: Conclusive comparison of naive and antigen-experienced compartments was prevented by the profiling of bulk unsorted PBMCs. Because the CMV infection status of the donors was unknown, age-related changes in expanded clonotypes may potentially have been confounded. Observed TCR beta diversity per million T cells fell roughly linearly with age, and a significant reduction was already apparent by age around 40. Compared with the aged group, more naive CD4+ T cells, fewer expanded clones and increased TCR diversity were shown by the long-lived group, suggesting age selection. Estimates of total diversity based on one million sequenced T cells were regarded as lower bounds and as underestimates. Observed TCR beta diversity correlated strongly with the percentage of naive T cells measured by flow cytometry.

Libraries were constructed by 5' RACE. Sequencer: Illumina HiSeq 2500. A second PCR of about 7 to 12 cycles was run with a J-beta primer mix and a sample-barcoded 5' primer. Each TCR beta cDNA molecule received a unique molecular identifier from a template-switch 5' adaptor carrying 12 random nucleotides. At least 2.5 million CDR3-containing paired-end reads were obtained from each sample. First-strand cDNA was synthesized from all RNA with the Mint cDNA synthesis kit, primed by a TRBC-specific oligonucleotide. Following uracil-DNA glycosylase treatment, a first 18-cycle PCR with universal primers M1SS and BC2_uni_R was performed on all cDNA. In the paper's pipeline: For normalization, 1 million high-quality reads, each with a distinct molecular identifier, were randomly selected from each sample. Instead of being binned into consensus sequences, reads with shared molecular identifiers were discarded. MiTCR, run with a Q25 quality threshold and the strictest error-elimination algorithm, handled CDR3 identification, clonotype clustering and error correction. A nonparametric unseen species model with Euler transformation was used to estimate lower-bound total TCR beta diversity. The public reads were reprocessed in TCRdb via fastp at Q25 and MiXCR, keeping in-frame beta chains. Rows are combined by CDR3 protein, so each entry shows the most common genes and DNA. The V and J calls here are based on TCRdb, not the publication. This sample gives just over 1 million distinct CDR3 sequences in total; around 43% of them show up just once. Jointly, the top ten make up 15% to 20% of the sample.

Comments on this clonotype: This receptor's antigen is unknown. No much larger clonotype is one base removed from it; base qualities were not supplied.

From cysteine to phenylalanine, the CDR3 is 13 amino acids long. Only the CDR3 region is kept as DNA, spanning 39 bases read in frame from base 1. The germline V end is reduced by 7 bases and the J end by 6 bases; junction bases left unmatched: 8. CDR1 and CDR2 were assigned from the germline V gene as MNHNS and SASEGT. Systemically healthy Caucasian individuals from Russia, 39 in total and aged roughly 6 to 100 years, were included as donors. Each donor gave 8 to 10 milliliters of peripheral blood, drawn into EDTA-treated Vacutainer tubes. Ficoll-Paque density-gradient centrifugation was used to isolate PBMCs, with at least 7 million obtained per sample. Trizol reagent was used to extract total RNA from the PBMCs, yielding at least 5 micrograms per sample. The percentages of naive CD45RAhigh/CD27high T cells were determined by flow cytometry on a PBMC aliquot from every donor.

The sequence was collected from a woman aged 55-70 years in good health. Sequencing used blood. The chain uses TRBV6-1 and TRBJ1-2, and TRBD1 aligns with 7 junction nucleotides. The nucleotide sequence reads as follows: TGTGCCAGCACGATAAAGACAGGGAATGGCTACACCTTC. Its coded protein is CASTIKTGNGYTF.